This T cell receptor (beta chain) is from a study of blood T cell repertoires in COVID-19. About the study: The United States, Italy and Spain supplied acute and convalescent COVID-19 samples.

This clone showed up many times. From germline, CDR1 is LGHDT and CDR2 YNNKEL (reference sequence). J gave up 1 base and V 4 bases, and 6 bases lay outside the gene matches. This CDR3 has 16 amino acids. Only in-frame clones appear in the TCRdb table, and some are missing; sequencing was by immunoSEQ multiplex PCR. The table shows about 110,000 clones, with 71% occurring only once. The sequence was collected from a human donor with acute or convalescent COVID-19. The donor label of this sample is uncertain. Sequenced material: peripheral blood. This chain joins TRBV3-1 (or the pseudogene TRBV3-2) and TRBJ1-1, with TRBD1 identical over 10 bases. Here the CDR3 DNA reads TGTGCCAGCAGCCCCCTGGGACAGGGGCAGAACACTGAAGCTTTCTTT. This gives the protein CASSPLGQGQNTEAFF.